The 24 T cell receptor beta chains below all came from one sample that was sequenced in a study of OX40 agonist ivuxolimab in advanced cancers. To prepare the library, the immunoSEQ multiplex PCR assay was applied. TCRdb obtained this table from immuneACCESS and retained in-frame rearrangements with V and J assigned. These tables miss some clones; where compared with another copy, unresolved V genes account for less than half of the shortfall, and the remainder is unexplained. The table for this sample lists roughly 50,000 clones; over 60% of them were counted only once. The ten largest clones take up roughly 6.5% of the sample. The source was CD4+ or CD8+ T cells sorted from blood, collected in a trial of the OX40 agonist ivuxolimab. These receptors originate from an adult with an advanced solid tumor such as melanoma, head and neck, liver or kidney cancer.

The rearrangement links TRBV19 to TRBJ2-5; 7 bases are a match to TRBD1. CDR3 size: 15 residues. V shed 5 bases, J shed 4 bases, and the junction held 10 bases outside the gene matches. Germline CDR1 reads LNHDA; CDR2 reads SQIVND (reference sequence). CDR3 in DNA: TGTGCCAGTAGTCGCTTAGGACAGGTCGGAGAGACCCAGTACTTC. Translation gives CASSRLGQVGETQYF.

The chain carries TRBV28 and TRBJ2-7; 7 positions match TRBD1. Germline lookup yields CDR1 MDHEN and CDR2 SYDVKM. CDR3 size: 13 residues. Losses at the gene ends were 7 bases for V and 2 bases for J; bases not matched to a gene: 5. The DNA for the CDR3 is TGTGCCAGCAACCCGGGACAGACCTACGAGCAGTACTTC. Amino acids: CASNPGQTYEQYF.

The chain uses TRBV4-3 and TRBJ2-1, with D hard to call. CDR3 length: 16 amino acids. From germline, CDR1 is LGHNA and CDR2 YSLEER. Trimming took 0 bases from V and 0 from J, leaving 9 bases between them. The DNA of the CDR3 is TGCGCCAGCAGCCAAGAAAGATTCAGCTCCTACAATGAGCAGTTCTTC. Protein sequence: CASSQERFSSYNEQFF.

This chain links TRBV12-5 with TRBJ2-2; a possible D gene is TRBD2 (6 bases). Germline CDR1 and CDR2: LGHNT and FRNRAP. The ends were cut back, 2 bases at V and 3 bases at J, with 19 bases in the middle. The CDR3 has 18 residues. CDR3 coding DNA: TGTGCTAGTGGTTTGCTTTCGCCTAGCGCGCGGCACACCGGGGAGCTGTTTTTT. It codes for CASGLLSPSARHTGELFF.

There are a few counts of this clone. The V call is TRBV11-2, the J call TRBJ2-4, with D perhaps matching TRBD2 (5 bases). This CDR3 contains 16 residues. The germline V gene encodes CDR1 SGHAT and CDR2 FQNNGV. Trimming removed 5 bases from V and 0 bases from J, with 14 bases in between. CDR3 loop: CASSRLGGLAKNIQYF. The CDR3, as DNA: TGTGCCAGCAGCCGGTTAGGAGGTCTAGCCAAAAACATTCAGTACTTC.

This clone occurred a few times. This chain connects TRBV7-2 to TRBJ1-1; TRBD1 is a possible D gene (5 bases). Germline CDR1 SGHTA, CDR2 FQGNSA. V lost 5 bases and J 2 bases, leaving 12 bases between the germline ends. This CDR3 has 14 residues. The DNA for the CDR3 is TGTGCCAGCAGCGGGCGACAGACCAACACTGAAGCTTTCTTT. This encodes CASSGRQTNTEAFF.

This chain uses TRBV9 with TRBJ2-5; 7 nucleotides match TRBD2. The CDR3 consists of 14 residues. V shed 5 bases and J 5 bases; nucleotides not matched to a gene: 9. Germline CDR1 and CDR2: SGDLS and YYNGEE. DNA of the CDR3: TGTGCCAGCAGTTACGGCGGGAGCGTTGAGACCCAGTACTTC. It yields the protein CASSYGGSVETQYF.

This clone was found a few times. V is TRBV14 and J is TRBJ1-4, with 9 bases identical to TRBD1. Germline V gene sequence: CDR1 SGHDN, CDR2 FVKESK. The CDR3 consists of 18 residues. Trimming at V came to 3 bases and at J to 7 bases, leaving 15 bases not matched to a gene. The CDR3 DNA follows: TGTGCCAGCAGCCATGGGGACAGGGCAAAGGGTGGACTTGAAAAACTGTTTTTT. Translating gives CASSHGDRAKGGLEKLFF.

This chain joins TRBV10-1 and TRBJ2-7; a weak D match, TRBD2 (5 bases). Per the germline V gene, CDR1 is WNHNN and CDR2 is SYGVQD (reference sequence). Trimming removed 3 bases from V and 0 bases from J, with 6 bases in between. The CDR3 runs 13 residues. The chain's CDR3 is CASSEADSYEQYF. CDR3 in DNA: TGCGCCAGCAGTGAAGCGGACTCCTACGAGCAGTACTTC.

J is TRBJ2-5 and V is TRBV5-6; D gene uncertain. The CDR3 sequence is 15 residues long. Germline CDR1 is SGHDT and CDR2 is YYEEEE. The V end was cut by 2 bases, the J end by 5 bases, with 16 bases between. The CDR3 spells CASSFGLLEGETQYF. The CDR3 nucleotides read TGTGCCAGCAGCTTTGGCCTCCTCGAAGGGGAGACCCAGTACTTC.

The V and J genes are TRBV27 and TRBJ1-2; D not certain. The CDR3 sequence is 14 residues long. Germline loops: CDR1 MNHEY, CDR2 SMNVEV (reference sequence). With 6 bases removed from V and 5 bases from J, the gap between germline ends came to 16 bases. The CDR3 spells CASSPRRWGYGYTF. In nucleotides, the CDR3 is TGTGCCAGCAGCCCCCGACGGTGGGGATATGGCTACACCTTC.

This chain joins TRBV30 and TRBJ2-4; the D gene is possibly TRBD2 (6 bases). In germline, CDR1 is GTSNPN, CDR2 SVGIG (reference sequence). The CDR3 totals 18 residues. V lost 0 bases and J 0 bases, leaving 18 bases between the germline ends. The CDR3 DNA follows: TGTGCCTGGAGTGTACTGGGGCGGGACCCTCTAGCCAAAAACATTCAGTACTTC. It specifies CAWSVLGRDPLAKNIQYF.

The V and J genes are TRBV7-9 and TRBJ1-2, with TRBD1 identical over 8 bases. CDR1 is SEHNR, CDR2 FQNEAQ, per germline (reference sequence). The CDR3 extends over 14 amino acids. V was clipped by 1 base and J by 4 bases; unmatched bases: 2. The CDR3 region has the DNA TGTGCCAGCAGCTTAGGACAGGGGACCTATGGCTACACCTTC. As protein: CASSLGQGTYGYTF.

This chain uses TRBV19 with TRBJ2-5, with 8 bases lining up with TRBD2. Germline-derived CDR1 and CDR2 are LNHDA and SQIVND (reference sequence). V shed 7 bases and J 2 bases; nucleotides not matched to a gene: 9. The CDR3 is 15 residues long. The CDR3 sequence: CASTGRGTYQETQYF. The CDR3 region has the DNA TGTGCCAGTACCGGGAGGGGGACATATCAAGAGACCCAGTACTTC.

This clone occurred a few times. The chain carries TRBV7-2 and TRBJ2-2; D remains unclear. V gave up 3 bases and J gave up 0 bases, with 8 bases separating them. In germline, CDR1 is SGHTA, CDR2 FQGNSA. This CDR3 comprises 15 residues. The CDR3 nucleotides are TGTGCCAGCAGCTTTCAACAAGCGAACACCGGGGAGCTGTTTTTT. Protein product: CASSFQQANTGELFF.

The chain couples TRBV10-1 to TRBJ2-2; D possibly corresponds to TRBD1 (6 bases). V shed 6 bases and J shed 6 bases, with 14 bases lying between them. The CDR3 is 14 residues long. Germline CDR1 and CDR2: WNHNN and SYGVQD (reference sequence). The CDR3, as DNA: TGCGCCAGCAGCAGGGGCGGTAATCCCGGGGAGCTGTTTTTT. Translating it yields CASSRGGNPGELFF.

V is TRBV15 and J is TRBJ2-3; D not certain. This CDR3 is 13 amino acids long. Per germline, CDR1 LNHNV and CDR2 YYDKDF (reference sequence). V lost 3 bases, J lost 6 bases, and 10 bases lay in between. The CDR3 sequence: CATSRELSDTQYF. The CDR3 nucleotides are TGTGCCACCAGCAGGGAACTTTCGGATACGCAGTATTTT.

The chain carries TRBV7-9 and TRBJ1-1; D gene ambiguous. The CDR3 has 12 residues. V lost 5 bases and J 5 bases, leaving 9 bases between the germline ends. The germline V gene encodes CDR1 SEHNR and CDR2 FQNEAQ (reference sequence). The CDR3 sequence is CASSPWDTEAFF. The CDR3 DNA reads TGTGCCAGCAGCCCATGGGATACTGAAGCTTTCTTT. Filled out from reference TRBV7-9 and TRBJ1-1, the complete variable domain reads DTGVSQNPRHKITKRGQNVTFRCDPISEHNRLYWYRQTLGQGPEFLTYFQNEAQLEKSRLLSDRFSAERPKGSFSTLEIQRTEQGDSAMYLCASSPWDTEAFFGQGTRLTVV.

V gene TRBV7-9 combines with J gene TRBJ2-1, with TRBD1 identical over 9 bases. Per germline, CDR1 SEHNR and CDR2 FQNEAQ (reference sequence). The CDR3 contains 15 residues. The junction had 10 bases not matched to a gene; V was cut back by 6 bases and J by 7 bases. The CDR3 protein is CASSWRQGDRNEQFF. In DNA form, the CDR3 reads TGTGCCAGCAGTTGGAGACAGGGGGACAGGAATGAGCAGTTCTTC.

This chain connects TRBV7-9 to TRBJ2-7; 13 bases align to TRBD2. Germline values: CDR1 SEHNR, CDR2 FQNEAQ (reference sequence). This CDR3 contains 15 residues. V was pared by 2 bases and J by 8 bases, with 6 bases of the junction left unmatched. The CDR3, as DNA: TGTGCCAGCAGCTTAACTAGCGGGAGGGCCGCAAAGCAGTACTTC. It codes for CASSLTSGRAAKQYF.

The CDR3 region is CASSLDATLRTGELFF. DNA for the CDR3: TGTGCCAGCAGCTTGGATGCAACGTTGCGGACCGGGGAGCTGTTTTTT. This chain connects TRBV5-4 to TRBJ2-2; D remains unclear. CDR3 length: 16 residues. V was cut by 0 bases and J by 5 bases, with 14 bases left in between. Germline V lookup: CDR1 SGHNT, CDR2 YYREEE (reference sequence).

The CDR3 DNA reads as TGTGCCAGCAGCGTCCGGGACAGCCGCATCTATGGCTACACCTTC. The encoded protein is CASSVRDSRIYGYTF. The V and J genes are TRBV9 and TRBJ1-2; the match to TRBD1 covers 7 bases. Per germline, CDR1 SGDLS and CDR2 YYNGEE. Trimming took 2 bases from V and 4 from J; bases not matched to a gene: 8. CDR3 length: 15 residues.

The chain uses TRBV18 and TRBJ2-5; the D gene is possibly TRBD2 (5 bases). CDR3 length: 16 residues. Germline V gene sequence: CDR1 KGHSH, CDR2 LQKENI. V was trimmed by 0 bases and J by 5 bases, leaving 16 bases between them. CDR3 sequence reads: CASSPPPRRPGETQYF. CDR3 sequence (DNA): TGTGCCAGCTCACCACCCCCCAGAAGGCCGGGGGAGACCCAGTACTTC.

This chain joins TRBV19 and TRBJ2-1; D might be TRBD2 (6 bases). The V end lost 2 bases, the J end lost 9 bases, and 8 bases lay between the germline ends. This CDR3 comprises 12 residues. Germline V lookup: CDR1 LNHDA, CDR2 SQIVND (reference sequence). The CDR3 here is CASSIRRGEQFF. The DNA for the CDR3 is TGTGCCAGTAGTATAAGGCGGGGTGAGCAGTTCTTC.